This passage covers 10 T cell receptor beta chains from one sample sequenced in a study of blood T cell repertoires in COVID-19. Some clones are missing from TCRdb's copy, which holds only in-frame ones; the method was immunoSEQ multiplex PCR. The table records under 200,000 clones, about 86% of them present only once. Material: peripheral blood. Every receptor here comes from a man in his 60s with acute or convalescent COVID-19.

The gene calls are TRBV5-1 and TRBJ2-1; TRBD1 might be the D (5 bases). Germline CDR1 is SGHRS and CDR2 is YFSETQ. This CDR3 spans 14 amino acids. The V gene lost 0 bases and the J gene lost 5 bases, with 9 bases spanning the gap. As DNA, the CDR3 is TGCGCCAGCAGCTTGGGGGGCGGACACAATGAGCAGTTCTTC. As protein: CASSLGGGHNEQFF. Drawing the rest from reference TRBV5-1 and TRBJ2-1, the complete variable domain is KAGVTQTPRYLIKTRGQQVTLSCSPISGHRSVSWYQQTPGQGLQFLFEYFSETQRNKGNFPGRFSGRQFSNSRSEMNVSTLELGDSALYLCASSLGGGHNEQFFGPGTRLTVL.

The table lists this clone with a few counts. This chain joins TRBV27 and TRBJ2-2; a possible D gene is TRBD2 (5 bases). The CDR3 runs to 14 residues. Germline V gives CDR1 MNHEY, CDR2 SMNVEV (reference sequence). Trimming cost V 2 bases and J 4 bases, with 8 bases left between them. In nucleotides, the CDR3 is TGTGCCAGCAGTTTAGGTCGGGGCACCGGGGAGCTGTTTTTT. As protein: CASSLGRGTGELFF.

This chain links TRBV5-6 with TRBJ1-6; D gene ambiguous. Germline loops: CDR1 SGHDT, CDR2 YYEEEE. V was cut by 0 bases and J by 7 bases, with 5 bases left in between. The CDR3 covers 13 residues. The DNA of the CDR3 is TGTGCCAGCAGCTTGGGAGGGAATTCACCCCTCCACTTT. It yields the protein CASSLGGNSPLHF. The variable domain in full, completed from reference TRBV5-6 and TRBJ1-6, reads DAGVTQSPTHLIKTRGQQVTLRCSPKSGHDTVSWYQQALGQGPQFIFQYYEEEERQRGNFPDRFSGHQFPNYSSELNVNALLLGDSALYLCASSLGGNSPLHFGNGTRLTVT.

The table lists this clone with a few counts. The genes are TRBV7-9 and TRBJ1-1, with a weak D call TRBD1 (6 bases). V lost 5 bases, J lost 3 bases, and 13 bases lay in between. The CDR3 runs to 14 residues. Germline CDR1 and CDR2: SEHNR and FQNEAQ (reference sequence). In DNA, the CDR3 is TGTGCCAGCAGCGACCAGGGGTCCGACACTGAAGCTTTCTTT. It specifies CASSDQGSDTEAFF.

V usage is TRBV7-6 and J usage is TRBJ2-1, with TRBD2 identical over 13 bases. Germline V gives CDR1 SGHVS, CDR2 FNYEAQ. V lost 4 bases to trimming and J lost 0 bases; unmatched junction nucleotides: 9. The CDR3 contains 19 residues. The CDR3 region has the DNA TGTGCCAGCAGCTCCTCGGGACTAGCGGGGTCGAGCTCCTACAATGAGCAGTTCTTC. It yields the protein CASSSSGLAGSSSYNEQFF.

The sample holds a few counts of this clone. The chain employs TRBV6-2 or TRBV6-3 and TRBJ1-2; 9 nucleotides line up with TRBD1. V was clipped by 3 bases and J by 7 bases; unmatched bases: 6. CDR1 and CDR2 from the germline V gene are MNHEY and SVGEGT. CDR3 length equals 14 residues. As DNA, the CDR3 is TGTGCCAGCAGTTATGCCAGGACAGGGGTTGGCTACACCTTC. This gives the protein CASSYARTGVGYTF.

The chain links TRBV5-1 to TRBJ2-1; TRBD2 aligns across 8 bases. Trimming cost V 0 bases and J 8 bases; bases outside gene matches: 10. Germline V gene sequence: CDR1 SGHRS, CDR2 YFSETQ. The CDR3 runs 16 residues. The CDR3, as DNA: TGCGCCAGCAGCTTGGGGGCTAGCGGGCCTTGGGATGAGCAGTTCTTC. Its protein product is CASSLGASGPWDEQFF.

This chain connects TRBV2 to TRBJ2-1; D ambiguous. This CDR3 is built from 12 residues. Trimming removed 6 bases from V and 4 bases from J, with 7 bases in between. Germline V gene data show CDR1 as SNHLY and CDR2 as FYNNEI. CDR3 residues: CASSQTYNEQFF. Written as DNA, the CDR3 is TGTGCCAGCAGCCAGACTTACAATGAGCAGTTCTTC.

The chain employs TRBV2 and TRBJ2-7; TRBD2 matches at 7 bases. CDR1 SNHLY and CDR2 FYNNEI come from the germline V gene. The junction had 7 bases not matched to a gene; V was cut back by 6 bases and J by 2 bases. There are 14 residues in the CDR3. CDR3 sequence: CASSGDYGPYEQYF. CDR3 nucleotides: TGTGCCAGCAGCGGGGACTACGGGCCCTACGAGCAGTACTTC.

The J gene is TRBJ2-7, the V gene TRBV28; 10 nucleotides match TRBD1. The CDR3 is 17 residues long. The germline gives CDR1 MDHEN, CDR2 SYDVKM. The J segment lost 3 bases and the V segment lost 3 bases, leaving 11 bases of the junction unmatched. The CDR3 DNA reads as TGTGCCAGCAGTTTGTTACCGGGACAGGGGAACCTCTACGAGCAGTACTTC. Encoded protein: CASSLLPGQGNLYEQYF.